This T cell receptor beta chain was captured by sequencing in a study of persistence of HIV-infected CD4 T cells (dated by TCRdb to between 2020 and 2021). With regard to the full study: Suppressive ART had been received by participants for a median of roughly 8 years. The study isolated CMV- and HIV-1 Gag-responding CD4+ T cells from ART-treated individuals to examine antigen-driven clonal expansion of HIV-1-infected cells. The clonality of all cells in each sorted population was assessed by TCRbeta sequencing, whereas the clonality of infected cells was assessed by proviral sequencing. Peripheral blood samples of up to about 200 mL were collected at multiple time points, except for two participants, who underwent leukapheresis at a single time point. The TCR cluster analysis across participants included eight or nine participants for CMV and six or seven participants for Gag. What the study reported, not specific to this receptor: Because the TCR analyses were done in bulk, restricting them to just the rare CMV-responding cells that actually carried HIV-1 proviruses was not possible. Within the same sorted populations, how oligoclonal the TCRs were correlated with how oligoclonal the proviruses were. Degenerate expanded CDR3beta sequences were enriched in antigen-responding cells, suggesting convergent selection of CD4+ responses to CMV and Gag. Only a small number of individuals took part in the study, and the range of antigens tested was limited. Significantly lower TCRbeta richness was observed in CMV- and Gag-responding cells than in anti-CD3/anti-CD28-responding cells, and higher oligoclonality was observed in CMV-responding cells than in CD3/CD28-stimulated and Gag-responding cells.

As regards this clone: Which antigen it targets is not known. Nothing much larger sits one base from this clone, and base qualities are not available.

The immunoSEQ hsTCRB assay version 4, run in survey mode, was used to sequence TCRbeta repertoires from genomic DNA. Genomic DNA was diluted to roughly 9.8 ng/uL, using up to roughly 1 ug per sample for TCRbeta sequencing. The authors' pipeline ran thus. Analysis of the TCRbeta data was done in ImmunoSeq Analyzer 3.0, and diversity was computed on productive nucleotide rearrangements. Using the Immunarch R package, lower-bound TCR diversity was estimated with the improved Chao index and clonality was estimated with the Gini coefficient. Different nucleotide rearrangements encoding the same CDR3beta amino acid sequence were treated as distinct clonotypes. Differential abundance analysis found TCRbeta sequences that were significantly enriched in antigen-responding cells compared with anti-CD3/anti-CD28-activated cells. GLIPH2 clustered TCRs by predicted peptide-MHC specificity, both within individual participants and across merged participant data sets. The clones in this table, taken by TCRdb from immuneACCESS, are in-frame only. Not every clone is retained; where verified, under half of the shortfall comes from an unresolved V gene, and the cause of the rest is unknown. V, J and clone size are those of that table, while D and trimming were read from the DNA. The sample records about 17,000 clones, about two thirds of which are singletons. Of the sample, 8% to 9% falls within the top ten clones.

At the junction V is shortened by 4 bases and J by 1 base, with 20 bases in between. Sequences SGHRS (CDR1) and YFSETQ (CDR2) are obtained from the germline V gene. From the cysteine up to the phenylalanine, the CDR3 has a length of 17 residues. Just the 51-base CDR3 DNA is kept, in frame starting at base 1. In the paper's terms, the treatment or condition label means: suppressive antiretroviral therapy. Lysates of CMV-infected fibroblasts were used at approximately 10 ug/mL for cell stimulation. CD4+ T cells that responded were sorted based on upregulation of both CD40 ligand and CD69. Participants were HIV-1-infected adults who started suppressive ART during chronic infection. For at least 4 years, the participants' plasma HIV-1 RNA had been undetectable, below 50 copies/mL. To be included, participants needed a CD4+ T cell count above 400 cells/uL and a positive CMV serology. Before stimulation, PBMCs were isolated using density centrifugation and then depleted of CD8+ T cells. Stimulation of CD8-depleted PBMCs was carried out for approximately 20 hours with anti-CD28/CD49d costimulation, CD40-blocking antibody and enfuvirtide, to prevent new infections. Cells were sorted on a Beckman Coulter MoFlo Legacy or XDP sorter, with propidium iodide excluding dead cells. For samples with more than one million cells, genomic DNA was extracted with the QIAamp DNA Mini Kit, and for all other samples the Quick-DNA Microprep Kit was used.

The chain is encoded by TRBV5-1 joined to TRBJ1-1, with the D gene call left open. The clonotype comes from an adult woman with HIV who was CMV-seropositive. The input for sequencing was CD4+ T cells sorted from PBMCs after roughly 18-hour stimulation, taken from a patient who received antiretroviral therapy. This specimen's cell subset or site label, per the study, means: CD40L+CD69+ CD4 T cells responding to CMV lysate. The nucleotide sequence is given as TGCGCCAGCAGCGGCGGTGCTGGGGTTGGGCAGAACACTGAAGCTTTCTTT. Its coded protein is CASSGGAGVGQNTEAFF.